These T cell receptor beta chains were read from a single sample in a study of cytomegalovirus exposure and HLA in healthy donors. The table came from immunoSEQ multiplex PCR; TCRdb's copy has only in-frame clones and leaves some out. The sample comprises 38,000 or so clones, just under 95% of which are singletons, and 3% to 3.5% rests with the top ten. Sequencing was performed on PBMCs. Receptor source: a man between 18 and 29 years old in good health and CMV-seronegative. The CDR3 runs from the conserved cysteine through the conserved F or W. Each record gives: V gene, J gene, CDR3 length, CDR3 protein.

V gene: TRBV6-6; J gene: TRBJ1-5; CDR3 length: 14; CDR3 protein: CASSYSPIAQPQHF
V gene: TRBV19; J gene: TRBJ1-5; CDR3 length: 15; CDR3 protein: CASSIGRQANQPQHF
V gene: TRBV7-9; J gene: TRBJ2-5; CDR3 length: 15; CDR3 protein: CASSFWTSGQETQYF
V gene: TRBV6-4; J gene: TRBJ2-7; CDR3 length: 13; CDR3 protein: CASRGRTSYEQYF
V gene: TRBV5-1; J gene: TRBJ2-7; CDR3 length: 18; CDR3 protein: CASSLDLAGGPYSYEQYF
V gene: TRBV5-6; J gene: TRBJ2-3; CDR3 length: 15; CDR3 protein: CASSLPGLQRDTQYF
V gene: TRBV2; J gene: TRBJ1-6; CDR3 length: 14; CDR3 protein: CARHEQGSNSPLHF
V gene: TRBV27; J gene: TRBJ1-1; CDR3 length: 14; CDR3 protein: CASSSGTVNTEAFF
V gene: TRBV7-6; J gene: TRBJ2-1; CDR3 length: 12; CDR3 protein: CASSDRANEQFF
V gene: TRBV29-1; J gene: TRBJ2-4; CDR3 length: 15; CDR3 protein: CSVEDAGGPENIQYF
V gene: TRBV4-2; J gene: TRBJ2-5; CDR3 length: 15; CDR3 protein: CASSYLDRGGETQYF
V gene: TRBV27; J gene: TRBJ1-2; CDR3 length: 13; CDR3 protein: CASSLTGSYGYTF
V gene: TRBV5-1; J gene: TRBJ1-2; CDR3 length: 16; CDR3 protein: CASSSLGTGANYGYTF
V gene: TRBV5-6; J gene: TRBJ2-1; CDR3 length: 16; CDR3 protein: CASSLGTGSGSSEQFF
V gene: TRBV28; J gene: TRBJ2-3; CDR3 length: 17; CDR3 protein: CASSLRGIGRLTDTQYF
V gene: TRBV6-1; J gene: TRBJ1-5; CDR3 length: 14; CDR3 protein: CASSQTGVNQPQHF
V gene: TRBV7-2; J gene: TRBJ2-7; CDR3 length: 12; CDR3 protein: CASSSRVYEQYF
V gene: TRBV7-8; J gene: TRBJ2-1; CDR3 length: 12; CDR3 protein: CASLGLANEQFF
V gene: TRBV27; J gene: TRBJ1-2; CDR3 length: 16; CDR3 protein: CASSVRPGTHNYGYTF
V gene: TRBV28; J gene: TRBJ2-1; CDR3 length: 16; CDR3 protein: CASSVSQGLAGNEQFF
V gene: TRBV30; J gene: TRBJ2-3; CDR3 length: 14; CDR3 protein: CAWSVQGGADTQYF
V gene: TRBV2; J gene: TRBJ2-5; CDR3 length: 14; CDR3 protein: CASSLQGSSETQYF
V gene: TRBV14; J gene: TRBJ2-2; CDR3 length: 14; CDR3 protein: CASSQVRENGELFF
V gene: TRBV7-3; J gene: TRBJ2-6; CDR3 length: 15; CDR3 protein: CASSSQSSGANVLTF
V gene: TRBV9; J gene: TRBJ1-5; CDR3 length: 14; CDR3 protein: CASSEGQGQTPQHF
V gene: TRBV5-1; J gene: TRBJ2-7; CDR3 length: 14; CDR3 protein: CASSLSGTSYEQYF
V gene: TRBV18; J gene: TRBJ2-1; CDR3 length: 17; CDR3 protein: CASYRAQTELSYNEQFF
V gene: TRBV5-6; J gene: TRBJ2-3; CDR3 length: 13; CDR3 protein: CASRPLGGDTQYF
V gene: TRBV11-2; J gene: TRBJ1-1; CDR3 length: 13; CDR3 protein: CASSRDRTPEAFF
V gene: TRBV2; J gene: TRBJ1-5; CDR3 length: 13; CDR3 protein: CASTPGGDQPQHF
V gene: TRBV7-8; J gene: TRBJ1-5; CDR3 length: 17; CDR3 protein: CASSLAAGGSSNQPQHF
V gene: TRBV5-6; J gene: TRBJ2-5; CDR3 length: 14; CDR3 protein: CASSFTGGRETQYF
V gene: TRBV7-2; J gene: TRBJ1-3; CDR3 length: 15; CDR3 protein: CASSLTGQLQDTIYF
V gene: TRBV30; J gene: TRBJ1-2; CDR3 length: 12; CDR3 protein: CAWSVQGAGYTF
V gene: TRBV2; J gene: TRBJ1-2; CDR3 length: 12; CDR3 protein: CASSRQGDGYTF
V gene: TRBV6-1; J gene: TRBJ2-3; CDR3 length: 17; CDR3 protein: CASSEASGRIRTDTQYF
V gene: TRBV27; J gene: TRBJ2-1; CDR3 length: 15; CDR3 protein: CASSLRDPRGNEQFF
V gene: TRBV13; J gene: TRBJ2-7; CDR3 length: 14; CDR3 protein: CASSETGGPYEQYF
V gene: TRBV4-2; J gene: TRBJ1-5; CDR3 length: 15; CDR3 protein: CASSQDNTGYQPQHF
V gene: TRBV27; J gene: TRBJ2-7; CDR3 length: 15; CDR3 protein: CASSLPPGQGNEQYF
V gene: TRBV5-3; J gene: TRBJ2-7; CDR3 length: 15; CDR3 protein: CARSLTGTSWHEQYF
V gene: TRBV7-9; J gene: TRBJ2-3; CDR3 length: 13; CDR3 protein: CASSLHQADTQYF
V gene: TRBV6-5; J gene: TRBJ1-2; CDR3 length: 14; CDR3 protein: CASSSAGLDYGYTF
V gene: TRBV6-5; J gene: TRBJ2-6; CDR3 length: 14; CDR3 protein: CASRQGARANVLTF
V gene: TRBV11-2; J gene: TRBJ1-2; CDR3 length: 14; CDR3 protein: CASSHRTAARGYTF
V gene: TRBV28; J gene: TRBJ1-5; CDR3 length: 16; CDR3 protein: CASTSTGEGSNQPQHF
V gene: TRBV11-2; J gene: TRBJ1-2; CDR3 length: 14; CDR3 protein: CASSLGGGGYGYTF
V gene: TRBV7-2; J gene: TRBJ2-5; CDR3 length: 16; CDR3 protein: CASSLEGRGGQETQYF
V gene: TRBV19; J gene: TRBJ2-5; CDR3 length: 16; CDR3 protein: CASSTAGQGGIETQYF
V gene: TRBV11-2; J gene: TRBJ2-1; CDR3 length: 15; CDR3 protein: CASSLGGGYEFGQFF
V gene: TRBV6-8; J gene: TRBJ2-5; CDR3 length: 17; CDR3 protein: CASSPFLLAGGRETQYF
V gene: TRBV2; J gene: TRBJ2-5; CDR3 length: 15; CDR3 protein: CASSEWGGNQETQYF
V gene: TRBV28; J gene: TRBJ2-3; CDR3 length: 14; CDR3 protein: CASNGQNEADTQYF
V gene: TRBV25-1; J gene: TRBJ2-7; CDR3 length: 14; CDR3 protein: CASSVGLATSEQYF
V gene: TRBV2; J gene: TRBJ2-1; CDR3 length: 14; CDR3 protein: CASNTGLASNEQFF
V gene: TRBV2; J gene: TRBJ2-7; CDR3 length: 15; CDR3 protein: CASSEFSGGLYEQYF
V gene: TRBV19; J gene: TRBJ2-5; CDR3 length: 13; CDR3 protein: CATSTSDQETQYF
V gene: TRBV9; J gene: TRBJ2-7; CDR3 length: 17; CDR3 protein: CASSPASGGRNSYEQYF
V gene: TRBV20-1; J gene: TRBJ2-7; CDR3 length: 10; CDR3 protein: CSARVYEQYF